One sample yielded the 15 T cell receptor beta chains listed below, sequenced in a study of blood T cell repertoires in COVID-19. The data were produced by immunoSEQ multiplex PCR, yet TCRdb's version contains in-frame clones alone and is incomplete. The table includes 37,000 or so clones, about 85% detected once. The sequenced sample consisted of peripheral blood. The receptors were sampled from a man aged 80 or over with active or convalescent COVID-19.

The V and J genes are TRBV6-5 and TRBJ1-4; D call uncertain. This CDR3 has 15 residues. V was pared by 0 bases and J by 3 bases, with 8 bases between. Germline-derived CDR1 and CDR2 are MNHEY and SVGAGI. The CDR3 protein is CASSYSVAANEKLFF. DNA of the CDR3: TGTGCCAGCAGTTACTCGGTGGCGGCTAATGAAAAACTGTTTTTT.

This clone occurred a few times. CDR3 coding DNA: TGTGCCACCAGTGACCGGAGTGAGGAGACCCAGTACTTC. It translates to CATSDRSEETQYF. The chain has TRBV24-1 and TRBJ2-5, with D unclear. The ends were cut back, 4 bases at V and 5 bases at J, with 10 bases in the middle. The CDR3 covers 13 residues. CDR1 and CDR2 (germline): KGHDR, SFDVKD.

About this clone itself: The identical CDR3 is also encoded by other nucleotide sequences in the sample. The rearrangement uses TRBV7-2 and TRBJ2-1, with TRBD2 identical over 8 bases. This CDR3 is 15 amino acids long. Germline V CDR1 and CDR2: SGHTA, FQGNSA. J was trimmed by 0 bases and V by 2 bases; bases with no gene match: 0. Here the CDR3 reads CASSLSGSSYNEQFF. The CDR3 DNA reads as TGTGCCAGCAGCTTAAGCGGGAGCTCCTACAATGAGCAGTTCTTC.

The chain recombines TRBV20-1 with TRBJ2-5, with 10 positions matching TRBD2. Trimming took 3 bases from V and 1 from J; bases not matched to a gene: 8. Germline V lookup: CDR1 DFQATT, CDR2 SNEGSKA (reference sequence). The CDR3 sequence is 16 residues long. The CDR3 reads CSASFLAGVTQETQYF. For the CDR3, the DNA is TGCAGTGCTAGTTTCCTAGCGGGAGTAACCCAAGAGACCCAGTACTTC.

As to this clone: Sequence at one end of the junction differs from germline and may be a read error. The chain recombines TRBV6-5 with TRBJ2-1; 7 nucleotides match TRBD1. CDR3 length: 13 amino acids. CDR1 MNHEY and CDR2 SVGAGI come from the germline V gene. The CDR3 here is CASSYSRRDRGLF. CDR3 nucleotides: TGTGCCAGCAGTTACTCTCGCCGGGACAGAGGACTCTTC.

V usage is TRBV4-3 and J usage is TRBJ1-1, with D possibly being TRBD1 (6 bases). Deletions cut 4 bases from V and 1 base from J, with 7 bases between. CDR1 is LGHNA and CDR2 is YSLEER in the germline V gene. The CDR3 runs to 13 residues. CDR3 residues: CASSPTGNTEAFF. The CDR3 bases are TGCGCCAGCAGCCCGACAGGGAACACTGAAGCTTTCTTT.

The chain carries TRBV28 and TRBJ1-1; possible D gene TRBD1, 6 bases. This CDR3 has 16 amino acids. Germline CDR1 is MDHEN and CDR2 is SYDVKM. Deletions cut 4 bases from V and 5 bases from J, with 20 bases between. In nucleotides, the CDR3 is TGTGCCAGCAGTTCATCATCACTCCGGGACAAAACTGAAGCTTTCTTT. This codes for CASSSSSLRDKTEAFF.

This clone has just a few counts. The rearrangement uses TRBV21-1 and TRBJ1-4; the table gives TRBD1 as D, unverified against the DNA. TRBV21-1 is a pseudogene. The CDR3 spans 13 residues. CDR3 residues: CASTTGSNEKLFF. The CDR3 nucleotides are TGTGCCAGCACGACAGGGTCTAATGAAAAACTGTTTTTT.

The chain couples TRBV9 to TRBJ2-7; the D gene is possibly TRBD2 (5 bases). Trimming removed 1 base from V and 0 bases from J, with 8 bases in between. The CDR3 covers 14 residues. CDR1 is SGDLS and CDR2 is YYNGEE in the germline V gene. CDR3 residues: CASSVLGDSYEQYF. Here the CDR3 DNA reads TGTGCCAGCAGCGTACTCGGGGACTCCTACGAGCAGTACTTC.

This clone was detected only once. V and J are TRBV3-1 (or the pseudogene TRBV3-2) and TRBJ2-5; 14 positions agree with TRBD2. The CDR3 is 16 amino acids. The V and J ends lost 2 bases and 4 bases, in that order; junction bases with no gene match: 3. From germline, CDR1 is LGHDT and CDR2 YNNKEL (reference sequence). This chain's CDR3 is CASSQTGTSGRETQYF. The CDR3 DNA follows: TGTGCCAGCAGCCAAACCGGGACTAGCGGGAGAGAGACCCAGTACTTC.

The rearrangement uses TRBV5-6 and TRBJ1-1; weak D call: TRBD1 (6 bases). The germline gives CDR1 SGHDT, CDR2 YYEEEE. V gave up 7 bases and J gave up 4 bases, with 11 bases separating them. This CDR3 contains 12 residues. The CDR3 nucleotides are TGTGCCAGCGAAGGACAGCCCACTGAAGCTTTCTTT. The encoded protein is CASEGQPTEAFF.

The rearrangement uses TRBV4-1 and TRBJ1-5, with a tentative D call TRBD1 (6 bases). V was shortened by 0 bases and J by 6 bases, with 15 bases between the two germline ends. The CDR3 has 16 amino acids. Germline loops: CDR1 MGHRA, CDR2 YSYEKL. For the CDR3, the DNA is TGCGCCAGCAGCCAAGAGAGGACAGCGGGGAGTCAGCCCCAGCATTTT. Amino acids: CASSQERTAGSQPQHF.

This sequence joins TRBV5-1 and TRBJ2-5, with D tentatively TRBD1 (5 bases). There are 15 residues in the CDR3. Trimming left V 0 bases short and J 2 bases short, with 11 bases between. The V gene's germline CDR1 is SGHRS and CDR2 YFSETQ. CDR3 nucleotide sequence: TGCGCCAGCAGCTTGGCATCAAACAGGCAAGAGACCCAGTACTTC. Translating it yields CASSLASNRQETQYF.

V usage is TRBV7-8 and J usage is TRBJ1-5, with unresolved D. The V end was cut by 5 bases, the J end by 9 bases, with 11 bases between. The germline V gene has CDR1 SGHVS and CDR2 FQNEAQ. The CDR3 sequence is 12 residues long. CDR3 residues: CASSLSPGPQHF. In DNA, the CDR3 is TGTGCCAGCAGCCTCAGTCCGGGGCCCCAGCATTTT.

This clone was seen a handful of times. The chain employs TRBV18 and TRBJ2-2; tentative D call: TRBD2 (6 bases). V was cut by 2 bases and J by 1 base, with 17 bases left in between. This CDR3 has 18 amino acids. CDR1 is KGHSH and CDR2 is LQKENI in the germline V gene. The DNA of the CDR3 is TGTGCCAGCTCACCAAACCAGGGACTGAAAGTGAACACCGGGGAGCTGTTTTTT. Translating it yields CASSPNQGLKVNTGELFF.